This T cell receptor (beta chain) appears in the sequencing data of a study of blood T cell repertoires in COVID-19. The CDR3 sequence is 14 residues long. Germline assignment: CDR1 KGHSH and CDR2 LQKENI. Losses at the gene ends were 5 bases for V and 1 base for J; bases not matched to a gene: 3. In the original analysis: Quantification of nucleated cells was approximated via reference gene primer amplification. Assay: immunoSEQ multiplex PCR; the TCRdb copy retains only in-frame clones and omits some. V and J calls and clone size are copied from that table; D and trimming were computed from the DNA. The repertoire holds 200,000 to 250,000 clones, with 86% as singletons.

This chain uses TRBV18 with TRBJ2-3; 7 bases line up with TRBD1. Material: peripheral blood. The clonotype comes from a woman in her twenties or thirties who had recovered from COVID-19. In DNA, the CDR3 is TGTGCCAGCTCATCCGACAGGGGCACAGATACGCAGTATTTT. The encoded protein is CASSSDRGTDTQYF.